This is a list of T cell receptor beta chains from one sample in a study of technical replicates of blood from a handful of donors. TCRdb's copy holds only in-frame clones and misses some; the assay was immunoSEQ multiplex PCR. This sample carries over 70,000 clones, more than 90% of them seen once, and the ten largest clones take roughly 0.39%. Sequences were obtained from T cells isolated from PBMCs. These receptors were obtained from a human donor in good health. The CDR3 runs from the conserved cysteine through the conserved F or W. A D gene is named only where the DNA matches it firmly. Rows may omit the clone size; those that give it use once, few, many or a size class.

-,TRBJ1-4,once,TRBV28,CASNTIGKLFF,TGTGCCAGCAATACAATTGGAAAACTGTTTTTT
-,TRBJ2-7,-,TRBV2,CASSLTGIEQYF,TGTGCCAGCAGTCTTACAGGGATCGAGCAGTACTTC
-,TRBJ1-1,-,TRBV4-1,CASSQDRMNTEAFF,TGCGCCAGCAGCCAAGACAGAATGAACACTGAAGCTTTCTTT
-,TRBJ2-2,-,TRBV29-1,CSVLDGSRNTGELFF,TGCAGCGTTTTGGATGGGAGTAGAAACACCGGGGAGCTGTTTTTT
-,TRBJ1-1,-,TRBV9,CASSGYRNTEAFF,TGTGCCAGCAGCGGCTACAGGAACACTGAAGCTTTCTTT
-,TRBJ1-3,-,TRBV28,CASSLLGGSSGNTIYF,TGTGCCAGCAGTTTATTAGGCGGAAGCTCTGGAAACACCATATATTTT
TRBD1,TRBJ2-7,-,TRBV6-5,CASSYGTGGAYEQYF,TGTGCCAGCAGTTACGGGACAGGGGGAGCCTACGAGCAGTACTTC
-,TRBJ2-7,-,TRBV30,CAWSPGLPEQYF,TGTGCCTGGAGTCCGGGACTTCCCGAGCAGTACTTC
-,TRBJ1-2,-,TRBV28,CASSPQGFYGYTF,TGTGCCAGCAGTCCGCAGGGCTTCTATGGCTACACCTTC
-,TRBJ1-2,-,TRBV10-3,CAISETAMEYGYTF,TGTGCCATCAGTGAGACAGCAATGGAATATGGCTACACCTTC
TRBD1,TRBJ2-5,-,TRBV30,CAWNADRVETQYF,TGTGCCTGGAACGCAGACAGGGTCGAGACCCAGTACTTC
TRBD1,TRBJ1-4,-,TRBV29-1,CSVPDRGAEKLFF,TGCAGCGTTCCTGACAGGGGTGCTGAAAAACTGTTTTTT
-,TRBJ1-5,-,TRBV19,CASSNPRTVYSNQPQHF,TGTGCCAGTAGTAATCCGAGGACAGTTTATAGCAATCAGCCCCAGCATTTT
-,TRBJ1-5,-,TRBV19,CASSIMNQPQHF,TGTGCCAGTAGTATCATGAATCAGCCCCAGCATTTT
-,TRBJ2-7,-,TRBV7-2,CASSPTRRVGGSYEQYF,TGTGCCAGCAGCCCAACTAGGCGGGTGGGGGGCTCCTACGAGCAGTACTTC
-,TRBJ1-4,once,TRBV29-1,CSVAGRLNEKLFF,TGCAGCGTTGCAGGGCGACTTAATGAAAAACTGTTTTTT
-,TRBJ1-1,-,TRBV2,CADRGGANTEAFF,TGTGCTGATCGCGGGGGGGCGAACACTGAAGCTTTCTTT
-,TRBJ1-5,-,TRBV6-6,CANLQGKQPQHF,TGTGCCAACCTACAGGGTAAACAGCCCCAGCATTTT
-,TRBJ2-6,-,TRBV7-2,CASSLHRAGANVLTF,TGTGCCAGCAGCTTGCACAGGGCCGGGGCCAACGTCCTGACTTTC
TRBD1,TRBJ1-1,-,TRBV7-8,CASSTYRGGGTEAFF,TGTGCCAGCAGCACCTACAGGGGCGGCGGCACTGAAGCTTTCTTT
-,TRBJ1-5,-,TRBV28,CATDTNNQPQHF,TGTGCCACCGACACCAACAATCAGCCCCAGCATTTT
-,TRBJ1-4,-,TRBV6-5,CASSYGPNEKLFF,TGTGCCAGCAGTTACGGGCCTAATGAAAAACTGTTTTTT
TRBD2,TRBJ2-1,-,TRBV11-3,CASSLGLAVSEQFF,TGTGCCAGCAGCTTAGGACTAGCGGTATCTGAGCAGTTCTTC
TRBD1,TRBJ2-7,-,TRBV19,CASSMSLPGQVYEQYF,TGTGCCAGTAGTATGTCCCTACCGGGACAGGTATACGAGCAGTACTTC
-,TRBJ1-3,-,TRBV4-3,CASSQALVAGNTIYF,TGCGCCAGCAGCCAAGCACTTGTTGCTGGAAACACCATATATTTT
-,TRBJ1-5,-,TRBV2,CASSEGVESNQPQHF,TGTGCCAGCAGTGAAGGGGTGGAGAGCAATCAGCCCCAGCATTTT
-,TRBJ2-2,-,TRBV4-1,CASSQGLANTGELFF,TGCGCCAGCAGCCAAGGACTAGCGAACACCGGGGAGCTGTTTTTT